Shown below are 11 T cell receptor beta chains from a single sample sequenced in a study of OX40 agonist ivuxolimab in advanced cancers. The protocol was immunoSEQ multiplex PCR, while the TCRdb copy is restricted to in-frame clones and leaves out a portion. Altogether approximately 62,000 clones are present, approximately 92% being singletons, with the ten largest covering 13%. Sequencing used CD4+ or CD8+ T cells sorted from blood, obtained in a trial of the OX40 agonist ivuxolimab. The receptors here all came from an adult with an advanced solid tumor such as melanoma, head and neck, liver or kidney cancer.

The chain carries TRBV25-1 and TRBJ1-5; D is unclear. The V gene lost 1 base and the J gene lost 0 bases, with 4 bases spanning the gap. CDR1 and CDR2 (germline): MGHDK, SYGVNS. The CDR3 runs 14 residues. For the CDR3, the DNA is TGTGCCAGCAGTGAATCGTTTAGCAATCAGCCCCAGCATTTT. Protein: CASSESFSNQPQHF.

This chain connects TRBV5-5 to TRBJ2-2; D remains ambiguous. The CDR3 contains 15 residues. Trimming removed 0 bases at V and 0 bases at J, with 6 bases between. The V gene's germline CDR1 is SGHKS and CDR2 YYEKEE (reference sequence). The CDR3 loop reads CASSLDRTNTGELFF. The CDR3 coding sequence is TGTGCCAGCAGCTTGGACAGAACGAACACCGGGGAGCTGTTTTTT.

This chain joins TRBV4-1 and TRBJ1-1; possibly TRBD1 for D (6 bases). V shed 1 base and J shed 3 bases, with 12 bases lying between them. Germline loops: CDR1 MGHRA, CDR2 YSYEKL. The CDR3 contains 15 residues. The CDR3 DNA reads TGCGCCAGCAGCCAAGTAACAGGGCGGGACACTGAAGCTTTCTTT. It encodes CASSQVTGRDTEAFF.

The table lists this clone with a count of one. The chain carries TRBV19 and TRBJ2-7; D possibly matches TRBD1 or TRBD2 (7 bases each). CDR1 and CDR2 from the germline V gene are LNHDA and SQIVND (reference sequence). The CDR3 extends over 16 amino acids. Deletions cut 1 base from V and 0 bases from J, with 13 bases between. The CDR3 loop is CASSIASGGASYEQYF. The CDR3 bases are TGTGCCAGTAGTATAGCCTCAGGGGGGGCCTCCTACGAGCAGTACTTC.

The chain is built from TRBV19 and TRBJ1-1; weak D call: TRBD1 (6 bases). The CDR3 is 18 residues long. In germline, CDR1 is LNHDA, CDR2 SQIVND (reference sequence). The V and J ends lost 4 bases and 0 bases respectively, with 21 bases between them. The CDR3, as DNA: TGTGCCAGTAGTACCTCCGTCGGGGGCGGCCTCATGAACACTGAAGCTTTCTTT. Translated, it gives CASSTSVGGGLMNTEAFF. Full variable domain (missing parts from reference TRBV19 and TRBJ1-1): DGGITQSPKYLFRKEGQNVTLSCEQNLNHDAMYWYRQDPGQGLRLIYYSQIVNDFQKGDIAEGYSVSREKKESFPLTVTSAQKNPTAFYLCASSTSVGGGLMNTEAFFGQGTRLTVV.

The CDR3 here is CASRESSRATEAFF. The CDR3 bases are TGTGCCAGCAGGGAAAGCTCCAGGGCCACTGAAGCTTTCTTT. The chain recombines TRBV27 with TRBJ1-1, with D possibly being TRBD1 (5 bases). This CDR3 spans 14 amino acids. Trimming took off 6 bases at V and 4 bases at J, with 15 bases between the two ends. CDR1 is MNHEY, CDR2 SMNVEV, per germline (reference sequence).

This clone appeared once. The V gene is TRBV27, the J gene TRBJ2-1; a possible D gene is TRBD2 (7 bases). CDR1 and CDR2 (germline): MNHEY, SMNVEV (reference sequence). This CDR3 spans 15 amino acids. V was cut by 7 bases and J by 3 bases, with 16 bases left in between. The CDR3 DNA reads TGTGCCAGCACCTTGGGGGGGGCCGGCTACAATGAGCAGTTCTTC. Its translation: CASTLGGAGYNEQFF.

The chain is built from TRBV4-1 and TRBJ2-7; either TRBD1 or TRBD2 may fit D (5 bases each). Germline V gene sequence: CDR1 MGHRA, CDR2 YSYEKL. The CDR3 is 15 amino acids. Trimming cost V 0 bases and J 1 base, with 10 bases left between them. The CDR3 spells CASSQEGDGSYEQYF. The CDR3 bases are TGCGCCAGCAGCCAAGAAGGGGACGGATCCTACGAGCAGTACTTC.

A single count supports this clone. The rearrangement joins TRBV27 to TRBJ1-5; D unresolved. V was trimmed by 1 base and J by 3 bases, leaving 10 bases between them. Looked up from germline, CDR1 is MNHEY and CDR2 is SMNVEV (reference sequence). CDR3 size: 15 residues. As DNA, the CDR3 is TGTGCCAGCAGTTTATATGGCGGCTCCAATCAGCCCCAGCATTTT. Protein: CASSLYGGSNQPQHF.

This chain joins TRBV6-5 and TRBJ1-1, with D perhaps TRBD1 (6 bases). Germline V gene data show CDR1 as MNHEY and CDR2 as SVGAGI. The CDR3 has 13 amino acids. Trimming took 6 bases from V and 2 from J, leaving 10 bases between them. The CDR3 nucleotides read TGTGCCAGCAGCAAGGACAGCAACACTGAAGCTTTCTTT. Its translation is CASSKDSNTEAFF.

J is TRBJ2-5 and V is TRBV2, with TRBD2 matching 9 bases. J was trimmed by 5 bases and V by 5 bases; bases with no gene match: 6. The CDR3 has 14 residues. Germline V CDR1 and CDR2: SNHLY, FYNNEI. CDR3 bases: TGTGCCAGCAGTTCTGTTCTAGCGGGGGAGACCCAGTACTTC. Its protein product is CASSSVLAGETQYF.